This T cell receptor beta chain was identified during a study of cytomegalovirus exposure and HLA in healthy donors. Germline V gene lookup returns CDR1 SGHAT and CDR2 FQNNGV. This CDR3 region has 18 residues. The junction had 12 bases not matched to a gene; V was cut back by 4 bases and J by 5 bases. PCR primers comprised 60 Vbeta and 13 Jbeta primers. Here immunoSEQ multiplex PCR was the method, and the copy in TCRdb shows in-frame clones only, minus some. The sample yields 150,000 to 200,000 clones, 80% seen once. In this sample, this clone turned up once. The sequence derives from a male donor in good health and CMV-seronegative. The specimen sequenced was PBMCs. The chain links TRBV11-2 to TRBJ2-2; TRBD2 aligns across 11 bases. The CDR3 here is CASSSLRIAGGRTGELFF. The CDR3 DNA reads as TGTGCCAGCAGCTCGTTGAGGATAGCGGGGGGGCGGACCGGGGAGCTGTTTTTT.